This T cell receptor beta chain was sequenced for a study of beta chain features in type 1 diabetes. Across the study: The study examined 90 million to 130 million sorted cells across all samples.

CDR3 length: 13 residues. CDR1 and CDR2 (germline): SNHLY, FYNNEI. Overall study findings and caveats: All four CD4+ subsets of Type 1 diabetes patients contained TCRB CDR3s that were moderately but significantly shorter.

Sequencing targeted expressed TCRB transcripts, as all isolated RNA had been reverse transcribed. Some clones are missing from TCRdb's copy, which holds only in-frame ones; the method was immunoSEQ multiplex PCR. Of more than 300,000 clones listed, 10% to 15% are singletons. Details on this clone: Its antigen is undetermined.

One heparinised draw of blood, averaging approximately 110 mL, came from each donor. Sorting based on CD45RO/CCR7/CD25/CD127/CD95/CD27 separated CD4+ naive, central memory, regulatory and stem cell-like memory cells. The chain recombines TRBV2 with TRBJ2-5; 7 bases align to TRBD1. The J call is doubtful: the DNA matches TRBJ2-7 better. The specimen was naive CD4+ T cells from blood. The sequence came from a man aged 18 to 29 in good health. The CDR3 DNA sequence: TGTGCCAGCAGTAGACAGGGAACCTACGAGCAGTACTTC. Protein: CASSRQGTYEQYF.